This is a list of T cell receptor beta chains from one sample in a study of early T cells in non-severe SARS-CoV-2 infection. One entry per CDR3 protein, called by TCRdb with MiXCR from the 5' RACE reads. The sample records some 61,000 distinct CDR3 sequences, under 11% being singletons. The sequenced sample was whole blood. These receptors were taken from an adult who was a healthcare worker with PCR-confirmed SARS-CoV-2 infection or an uninfected control (not recorded which). Both conserved end residues are part of each CDR3. A D gene is named only where the DNA matches it firmly. Size is omitted from some rows. Given values are once, few, many or a class for expanded clones.

D gene,J gene,V gene,clone size,CDR3 DNA,CDR3 protein
TRBD1,TRBJ1-2,TRBV7-8,few,TGTGCCAGCAGCCCCAGACAGGGGAACTATGGCTACACCTTC,CASSPRQGNYGYTF
NA,TRBJ2-7,TRBV28,NA,TGTGCCAGCCATAGTACCCCCCCTTGGTACGAGCAGTACTTC,CASHSTPPWYEQYF
NA,TRBJ2-1,TRBV6-2/TRBV6-3,many,TGTGCCAGCACCCCCGCGGCGGCGCCCTACAATGAGCAGTTCTTC,CASTPAAAPYNEQFF
NA,TRBJ2-4,TRBV2,many,TGTGCCAGCAGTGATTCGGGTCGGAACATTCAGTACTTC,CASSDSGRNIQYF
NA,TRBJ2-7,TRBV7-9,many,TGTGCCAGCAGCCGGGGTTCCGAGCAGTACTTC,CASSRGSEQYF
TRBD1,TRBJ2-3,TRBV30,many,TGTGCCTGGAGGACGACAGGGTATAATACGCAGTATTTT,CAWRTTGYNTQYF
TRBD2,TRBJ2-3,TRBV7-3,many,TGTGCCAGCAGCGTCGGGACTAGCGGGACAACAGATACGCAGTATTTT,CASSVGTSGTTDTQYF
TRBD1,TRBJ2-1,TRBV20-1,many,TGCAGTGCTAGAGATCCTCGGCAGGGGGCCGCTGAGCAGTTCTTC,CSARDPRQGAAEQFF
TRBD2,TRBJ2-3,TRBV20-1,NA,TGCAGTGCTAGTGGGACTAGCGGGGGGTCAGGGGATACGCAGTATTTT,CSASGTSGGSGDTQYF
NA,TRBJ2-2,TRBV9,NA,TGTCCCAGCAGCCCCCAGGGGATCCAGGCCACCGGGGAGCTGTTTTTT,CPSSPQGIQATGELFF
NA,TRBJ2-7,TRBV12-3/TRBV12-4,NA,TGTGCCACCCAAGGCAGCTGGGAGTATGGCGAGCAGTACTTC,CATQGSWEYGEQYF
NA,TRBJ2-7,TRBV12-3/TRBV12-4,few,TGTGCCAGCAGTTTAGCGCCTCCCGGGTACTTC,CASSLAPPGYF
NA,TRBJ1-4,TRBV2,NA,TGTGCCAGCAGTGAACCTGCCGGGGCCCAAGGGATTTTT,CASSEPAGAQGIF
NA,TRBJ2-1,TRBV5-1,NA,TGCGCCAGCAGAAGGGGCGACTCAAGCTCCTACAATGAGCAGTTCTTC,CASRRGDSSSYNEQFF
NA,TRBJ2-1,TRBV7-3,many,TGTGCCAGCAGGCATCCGGGAGAAATGGGAAATGAGCAGTTCTTC,CASRHPGEMGNEQFF
NA,TRBJ2-3,TRBV6-2/TRBV6-3,few,TGTGCCAGCAGCTTCCCGCATGGCTCAGATACGCAGTATTTT,CASSFPHGSDTQYF
NA,TRBJ2-1,TRBV12-3/TRBV12-4,NA,TGTGCCAGCAGTCCCCGCCGGGGTGAGCAGTTCTTC,CASSPRRGEQFF
NA,TRBJ1-6,TRBV20-1,many,TGCAGCGGGGGCGGGGACCGTAATTCACCCCTCCACTTT,CSGGGDRNSPLHF
TRBD1,TRBJ1-1,TRBV18,many,TGTGCCAGCTCACCTACAGGGGTACCTGAAGCTTTCTTT,CASSPTGVPEAFF
NA,TRBJ2-7,TRBV10-2,NA,TGCGCCAGCAGTGAGTCGGGGTCCTCCAGGCCCTACGAGCAGTACTTC,CASSESGSSRPYEQYF